The 8 T cell receptor beta chains reported below all come from one sample, sequenced in a study of spatial heterogeneity in lung cancer. Whole-study results and caveats: Tumor mutation count correlated with how many alpha and beta TCRs expanded intratumorally.

TCRdb analysed the 5' RACE reads with MiXCR anew, one entry per CDR3 protein. The data show approximately 7,600 distinct CDR3 sequences, 14% seen once. Specified time point: sample taken at primary tumor resection. No antigen has been identified for these receptors. The sample consisted of lung tumor tissue, taken at surgery. These TCRs come from a female donor with early-stage non-small cell lung cancer.

This clonotype is medium-sized in the sample. This beta chain is a stray read from a library made for alpha chains; its abundance is not meaningful. The genes are TRBV6-1 and TRBJ1-2; D remains ambiguous. The CDR3 totals 13 residues. From germline, CDR1 is MNHNS and CDR2 SASEGT. Trimming pared 4 bases from V and 0 bases from J, leaving 6 bases between. The CDR3 DNA follows: TGTGCCAGCAGTGGTCGCCCTAACTATGGCTACACCTTC. Amino acids: CASSGRPNYGYTF.

By sample fraction, this clonotype is medium-sized. This beta chain is a stray sequence in a library constructed for alpha chains; its clone size is not meaningful. This rearrangement joins TRBV20-1 to TRBJ1-5; perhaps TRBD1 as D (5 bases). Germline loops: CDR1 DFQATT, CDR2 SNEGSKA (reference sequence). This CDR3 has 16 residues. Trimming pared 2 bases from V and 5 bases from J, leaving 19 bases between. CDR3 in DNA: TGCAGTGCTAGAAAGGACACCCTATTCTCCGATCAGCCCCAGCATTTT. The encoded protein is CSARKDTLFSDQPQHF.

At least ten counts were recorded for this clonotype. As an off-target read in a library built for alpha chains, this beta chain has a frequency of little significance. The chain employs TRBV5-5 and TRBJ1-4, with D perhaps TRBD1 (5 bases). V lost 4 bases, J lost 8 bases, and 18 bases lay in between. The germline V gene has CDR1 SGHKS and CDR2 YYEKEE (reference sequence). The CDR3 loop spans 15 amino acids. CDR3 sequence (DNA): TGTGCCAGCAGCCGACCCGGGACCGGCTTAGAAAAACTGTTTTTT. Translating gives CASSRPGTGLEKLFF.

By sample fraction, this clonotype is medium-sized. Because this beta chain is a stray read in a library intended to capture alpha chains, its abundance should not be given much weight. The chain links TRBV7-9 to TRBJ1-2, with unresolved D. The CDR3 consists of 14 residues. From germline, CDR1 is SEHNR and CDR2 FQNEAQ (reference sequence). The V gene lost 4 bases and the J gene lost 8 bases, with 17 bases spanning the gap. Here the CDR3 DNA reads TGTGCCAGCAGCTCGAACATGGGTTTCCGGGGCTACACCTTC. It is translated as CASSSNMGFRGYTF.

This clonotype counts as medium-sized. This beta chain is off target for a library built for alpha chains, so its abundance means little. The V call is TRBV11-2, the J call TRBJ1-2; D uncertain. CDR1 and CDR2 (germline): SGHAT, FQNNGV. This CDR3 has 15 residues. Trimming took 0 bases from V and 5 from J, leaving 13 bases between them. In DNA, the CDR3 is TGTGCCAGCAGCTTAGACAGTCTGGTTGGGTATGGCTACACCTTC. Encoded protein: CASSLDSLVGYGYTF.

This clonotype was detected many times. The library was prepared for alpha chains; this beta chain is a stray read, so its frequency means little. The chain employs TRBV18 and TRBJ2-7; 9 nucleotides line up with TRBD1. The CDR3 loop spans 15 amino acids. V shed 0 bases, J shed 7 bases, and the junction held 7 bases outside the gene matches. Germline V lookup: CDR1 KGHSH, CDR2 LQKENI. The CDR3 DNA is TGTGCCAGCTCACCACCGGGACAGGGAAGTCAGGAGCAGTACTTC. Encoded protein: CASSPPGQGSQEQYF.

This clonotype is deemed large. Because the library targeted alpha chains, this beta chain is an off-target read whose size means little. The genes are TRBV4-2 and TRBJ2-2, with D possibly TRBD2 on 7 matching bases. This CDR3 spans 17 amino acids. Germline V gives CDR1 LGHNA, CDR2 YNFKEQ. V shed 1 base and J shed 6 bases, with 18 bases lying between them. CDR3 amino acids: CASSQVERGGSAGELFF. CDR3 bases: TGTGCCAGCAGCCAAGTCGAGAGGGGGGGGTCTGCCGGGGAGCTGTTTTTT.

By sample share, this clonotype is medium-sized. This beta chain was picked up by a library intended for alpha chains and is off target, so its count carries little meaning. This rearrangement joins TRBV29-1 to TRBJ1-1; D might be TRBD1 (6 bases). The CDR3 extends over 12 amino acids. V dropped 7 bases and J dropped 5 bases, with 14 bases sitting between them. Germline V gene sequence: CDR1 SQVTM, CDR2 ANQGSEA. The CDR3 region is CSAQTGWTEAFF. In DNA form, the CDR3 reads TGCAGCGCTCAGACAGGATGGACTGAAGCTTTCTTT.